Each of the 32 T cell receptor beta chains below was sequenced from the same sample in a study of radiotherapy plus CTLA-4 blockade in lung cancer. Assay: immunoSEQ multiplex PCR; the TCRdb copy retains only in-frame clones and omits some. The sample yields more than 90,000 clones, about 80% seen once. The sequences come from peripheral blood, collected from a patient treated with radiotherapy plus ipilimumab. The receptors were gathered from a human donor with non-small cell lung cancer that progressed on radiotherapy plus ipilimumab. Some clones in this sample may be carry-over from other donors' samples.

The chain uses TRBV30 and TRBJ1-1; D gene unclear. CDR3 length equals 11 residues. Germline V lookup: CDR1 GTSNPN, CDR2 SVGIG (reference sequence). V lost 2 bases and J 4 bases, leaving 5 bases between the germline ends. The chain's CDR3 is CAWSRGTEAFF. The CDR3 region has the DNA TGTGCCTGGAGTCGGGGCACTGAAGCTTTCTTT.

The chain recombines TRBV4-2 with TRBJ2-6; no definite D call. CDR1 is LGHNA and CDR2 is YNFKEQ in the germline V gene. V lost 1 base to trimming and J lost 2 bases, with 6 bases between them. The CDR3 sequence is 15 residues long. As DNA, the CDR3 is TGTGCCAGCAGCCAAGTTCGGGCTGGGGCCAACGTCCTGACTTTC. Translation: CASSQVRAGANVLTF.

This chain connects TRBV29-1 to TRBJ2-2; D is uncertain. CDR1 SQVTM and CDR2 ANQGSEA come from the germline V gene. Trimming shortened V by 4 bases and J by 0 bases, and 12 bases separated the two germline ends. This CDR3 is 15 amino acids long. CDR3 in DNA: TGCAGCGTTGTTCTGTCCGAAGCGAACACCGGGGAGCTGTTTTTT. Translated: CSVVLSEANTGELFF.

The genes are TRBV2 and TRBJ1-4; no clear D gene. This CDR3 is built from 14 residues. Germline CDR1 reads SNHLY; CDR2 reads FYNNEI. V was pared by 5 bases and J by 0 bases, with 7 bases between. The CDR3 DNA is TGTGCCAGCAGTATGACCTCAACTAATGAAAAACTGTTTTTT. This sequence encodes CASSMTSTNEKLFF.

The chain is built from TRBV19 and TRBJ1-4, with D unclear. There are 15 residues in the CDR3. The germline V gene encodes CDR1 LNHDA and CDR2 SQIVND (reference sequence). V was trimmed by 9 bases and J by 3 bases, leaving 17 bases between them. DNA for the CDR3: TGTGCCAGCTTTAACTATGACGGTCCTAATGAAAAACTGTTTTTT. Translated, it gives CASFNYDGPNEKLFF.

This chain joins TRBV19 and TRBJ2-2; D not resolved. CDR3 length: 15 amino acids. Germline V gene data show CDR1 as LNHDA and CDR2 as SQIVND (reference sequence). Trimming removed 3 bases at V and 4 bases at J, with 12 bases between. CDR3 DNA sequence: TGTGCCAGTAGTATGATTGCACTCTTCACCGGGGAGCTGTTTTTT. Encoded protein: CASSMIALFTGELFF.

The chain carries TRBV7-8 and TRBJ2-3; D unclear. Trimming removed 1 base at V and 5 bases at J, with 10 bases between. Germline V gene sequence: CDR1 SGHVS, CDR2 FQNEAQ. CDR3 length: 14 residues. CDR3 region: CASSLGTRLDTQYF. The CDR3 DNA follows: TGTGCCAGCAGCTTAGGAACCAGGCTAGATACGCAGTATTTT.

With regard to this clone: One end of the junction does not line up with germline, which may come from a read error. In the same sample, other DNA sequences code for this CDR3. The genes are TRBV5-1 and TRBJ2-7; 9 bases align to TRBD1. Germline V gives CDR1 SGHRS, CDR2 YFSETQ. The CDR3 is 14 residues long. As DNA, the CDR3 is TGCGCCAGCAGCTTAGGGACAGGGTACTACGAACAGTACTTC. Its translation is CASSLGTGYYEQYF.

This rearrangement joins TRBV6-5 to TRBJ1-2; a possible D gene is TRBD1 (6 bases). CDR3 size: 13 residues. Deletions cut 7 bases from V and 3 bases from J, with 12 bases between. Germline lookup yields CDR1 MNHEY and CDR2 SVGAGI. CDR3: CASNMGGDYGYTF. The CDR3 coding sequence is TGTGCCAGCAATATGGGGGGCGACTATGGCTACACCTTC.

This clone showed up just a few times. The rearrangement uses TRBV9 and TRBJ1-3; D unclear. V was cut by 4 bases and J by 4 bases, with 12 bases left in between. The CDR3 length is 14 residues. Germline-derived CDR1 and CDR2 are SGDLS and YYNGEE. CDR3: CASSSPDGGNTIYF. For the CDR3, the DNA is TGTGCCAGCAGCTCCCCGGACGGCGGAAACACCATATATTTT. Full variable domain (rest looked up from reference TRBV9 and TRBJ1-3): DSGVTQTPKHLITATGQRVTLRCSPRSGDLSVYWYQQSLDQGLQFLIQYYNGEERAKGNILERFSAQQFPDLHSELNLSSLELGDSALYFCASSSPDGGNTIYFGEGSWLTVV.

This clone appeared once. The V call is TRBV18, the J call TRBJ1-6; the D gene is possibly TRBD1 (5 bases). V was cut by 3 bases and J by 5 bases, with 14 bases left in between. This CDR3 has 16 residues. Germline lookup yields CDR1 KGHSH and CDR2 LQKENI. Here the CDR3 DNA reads TGTGCCAGCTCACCCCCGGCACAGGCCCATAATTCACCCCTCCACTTT. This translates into CASSPPAQAHNSPLHF.

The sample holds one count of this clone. The CDR3 nucleotides are TGCGCCAGCAGCCTAAGGACTAGCGGGGCAGCAGATACGCAGTATTTT. It translates to CASSLRTSGAADTQYF. The gene calls are TRBV5-1 and TRBJ2-3, with 12 bases matching TRBD2. V dropped 4 bases and J dropped 4; count of bases not matched to a gene: 7. CDR3 length: 16 residues. Germline V gives CDR1 SGHRS, CDR2 YFSETQ. Supplemented by reference TRBV5-1 and TRBJ2-3, the full variable domain reads KAGVTQTPRYLIKTRGQQVTLSCSPISGHRSVSWYQQTPGQGLQFLFEYFSETQRNKGNFPGRFSGRQFSNSRSEMNVSTLELGDSALYLCASSLRTSGAADTQYFGPGTRLTVL.

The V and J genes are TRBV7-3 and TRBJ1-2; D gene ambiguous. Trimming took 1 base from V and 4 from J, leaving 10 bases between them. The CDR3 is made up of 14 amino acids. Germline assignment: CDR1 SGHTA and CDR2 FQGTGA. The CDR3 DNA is TGTGCCAGCAGCTTAAATGGGGAGTTCTATGGCTACACCTTC. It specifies CASSLNGEFYGYTF.

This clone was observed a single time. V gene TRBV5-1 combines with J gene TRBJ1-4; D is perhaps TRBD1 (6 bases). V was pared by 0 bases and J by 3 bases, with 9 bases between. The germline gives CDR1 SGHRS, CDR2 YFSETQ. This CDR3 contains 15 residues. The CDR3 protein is CASSLAQGANEKLFF. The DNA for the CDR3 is TGCGCCAGCAGCTTGGCACAGGGTGCTAATGAAAAACTGTTTTTT.

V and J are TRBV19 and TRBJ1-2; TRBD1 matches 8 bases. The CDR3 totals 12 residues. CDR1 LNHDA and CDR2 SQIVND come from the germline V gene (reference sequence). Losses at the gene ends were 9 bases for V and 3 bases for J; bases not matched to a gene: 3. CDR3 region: CASRQGHYGYTF. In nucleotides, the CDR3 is TGTGCCAGCCGACAGGGGCACTATGGCTACACCTTC.

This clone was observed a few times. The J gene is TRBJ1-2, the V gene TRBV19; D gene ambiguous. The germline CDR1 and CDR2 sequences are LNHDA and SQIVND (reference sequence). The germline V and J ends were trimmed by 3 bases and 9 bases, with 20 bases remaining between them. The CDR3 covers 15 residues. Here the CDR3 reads CASSIKLGVPISYTF. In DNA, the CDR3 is TGTGCCAGTAGTATCAAGCTCGGGGTACCGATTAGCTACACCTTC.

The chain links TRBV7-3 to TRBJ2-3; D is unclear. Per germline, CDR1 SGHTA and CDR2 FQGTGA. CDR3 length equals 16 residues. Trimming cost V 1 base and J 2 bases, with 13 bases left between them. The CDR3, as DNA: TGTGCCAGCAGCTTAATAGGCTTGGTAAACACAGATACGCAGTATTTT. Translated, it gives CASSLIGLVNTDTQYF. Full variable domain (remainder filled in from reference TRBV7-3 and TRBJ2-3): GAGVSQTPSNKVTEKGKYVELRCDPISGHTALYWYRQSLGQGPEFLIYFQGTGAADDSGLPNDRFFAVRPEGSVSTLKIQRTERGDSAVYLCASSLIGLVNTDTQYFGPGTRLTVL.

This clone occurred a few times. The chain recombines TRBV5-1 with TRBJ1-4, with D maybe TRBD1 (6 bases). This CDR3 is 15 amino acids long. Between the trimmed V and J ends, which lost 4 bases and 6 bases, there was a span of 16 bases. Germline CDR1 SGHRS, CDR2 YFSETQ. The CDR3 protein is CASSRGGALDEKLFF. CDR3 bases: TGCGCCAGCAGCCGTGGGGGGGCGCTTGATGAAAAACTGTTTTTT.

The CDR3 here is CASSVGGGGGKTQYF. The CDR3 DNA reads TGTGCCAGCAGCGTAGGGGGCGGAGGAGGGAAGACCCAGTACTTC. V and J are TRBV9 and TRBJ2-5; weak D call: TRBD2 (6 bases). V lost 0 bases and J lost 6, with 15 bases in between. The CDR3 is 15 amino acids. Germline V gene lookup returns CDR1 SGDLS and CDR2 YYNGEE.

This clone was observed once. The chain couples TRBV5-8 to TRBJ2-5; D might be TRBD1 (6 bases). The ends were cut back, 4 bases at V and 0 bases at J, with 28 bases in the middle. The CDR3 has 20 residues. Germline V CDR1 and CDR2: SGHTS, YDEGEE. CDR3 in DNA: TGTGCCAGCAGCCCTAACTTGAATCCCGCGACAGGCGTGTACCAAGAGACCCAGTACTTC. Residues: CASSPNLNPATGVYQETQYF. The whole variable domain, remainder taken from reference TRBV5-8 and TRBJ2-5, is EAGVTQSPTHLIKTRGQQATLRCSPISGHTSVYWYQQALGLGLQFLLWYDEGEERNRGNFPPRFSGRQFPNYSSELNVNALELEDSALYLCASSPNLNPATGVYQETQYFGPGTRLLVL.

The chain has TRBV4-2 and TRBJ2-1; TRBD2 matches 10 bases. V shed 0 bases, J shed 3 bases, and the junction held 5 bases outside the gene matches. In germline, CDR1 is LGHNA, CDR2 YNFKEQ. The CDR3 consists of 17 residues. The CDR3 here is CASSQDQRGGIYNEQFF. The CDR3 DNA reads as TGTGCCAGCAGCCAAGATCAGCGGGGGGGCATCTACAATGAGCAGTTCTTC.

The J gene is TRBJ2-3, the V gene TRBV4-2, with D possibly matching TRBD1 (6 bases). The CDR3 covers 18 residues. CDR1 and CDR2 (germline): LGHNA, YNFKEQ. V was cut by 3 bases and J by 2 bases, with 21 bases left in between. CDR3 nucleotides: TGTGCCAGCAGCCATAGATGGCCCAGGGGAGTGGACACAGATACGCAGTATTTT. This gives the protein CASSHRWPRGVDTDTQYF.

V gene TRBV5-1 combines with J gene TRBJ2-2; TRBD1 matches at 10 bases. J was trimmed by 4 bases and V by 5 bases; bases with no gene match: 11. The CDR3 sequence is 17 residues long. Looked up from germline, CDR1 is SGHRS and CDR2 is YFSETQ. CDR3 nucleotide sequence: TGCGCCAGCAGACCTGGACAGGGGGTTGGTTTCACCGGGGAGCTGTTTTTT. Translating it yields CASRPGQGVGFTGELFF.

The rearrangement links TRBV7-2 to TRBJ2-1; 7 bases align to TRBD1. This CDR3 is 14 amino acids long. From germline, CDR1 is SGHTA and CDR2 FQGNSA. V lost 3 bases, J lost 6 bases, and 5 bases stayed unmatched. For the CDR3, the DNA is TGTGCCAGCAGCTTTGGCGACAGGGCCAATGAGCAGTTCTTC. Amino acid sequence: CASSFGDRANEQFF.

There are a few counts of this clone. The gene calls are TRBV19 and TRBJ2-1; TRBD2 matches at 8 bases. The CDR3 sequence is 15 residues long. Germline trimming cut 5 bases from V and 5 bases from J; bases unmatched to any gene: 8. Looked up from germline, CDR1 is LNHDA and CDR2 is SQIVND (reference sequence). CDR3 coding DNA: TGTGCCAGTAGTCGCAAGCGGGGGTTCGACAATGAGCAGTTCTTC. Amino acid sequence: CASSRKRGFDNEQFF.

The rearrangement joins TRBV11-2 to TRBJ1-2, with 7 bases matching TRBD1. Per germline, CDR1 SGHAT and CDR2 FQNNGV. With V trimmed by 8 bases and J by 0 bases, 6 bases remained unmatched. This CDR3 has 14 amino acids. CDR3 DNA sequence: TGTGCCAGCGGACAGGCGTTCGCTAACTATGGCTACACCTTC. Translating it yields CASGQAFANYGYTF. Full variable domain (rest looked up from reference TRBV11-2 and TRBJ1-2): EAGVAQSPRYKIIEKRQSVAFWCNPISGHATLYWYQQILGQGPKLLIQFQNNGVVDDSQLPKDRFSAERLKGVDSTLKIQPAKLEDSAVYLCASGQAFANYGYTFGSGTRLTVV.

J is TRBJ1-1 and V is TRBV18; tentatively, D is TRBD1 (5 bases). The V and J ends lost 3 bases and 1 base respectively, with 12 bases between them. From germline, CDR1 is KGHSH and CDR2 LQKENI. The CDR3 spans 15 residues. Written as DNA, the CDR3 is TGTGCCAGCTCACCGCGGACATCCAGGAACACTGAAGCTTTCTTT. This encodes CASSPRTSRNTEAFF.

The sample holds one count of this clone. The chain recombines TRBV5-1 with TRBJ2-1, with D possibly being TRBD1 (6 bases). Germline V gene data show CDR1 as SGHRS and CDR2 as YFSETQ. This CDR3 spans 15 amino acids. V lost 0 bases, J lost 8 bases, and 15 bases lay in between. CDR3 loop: CASSLVPRGGDEQFF. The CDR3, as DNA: TGCGCCAGCAGCTTGGTTCCCAGGGGTGGGGATGAGCAGTTCTTC.

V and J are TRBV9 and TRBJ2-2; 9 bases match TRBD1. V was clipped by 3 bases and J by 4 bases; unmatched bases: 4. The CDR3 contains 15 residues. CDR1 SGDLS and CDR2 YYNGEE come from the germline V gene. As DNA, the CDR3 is TGTGCCAGCAGCGGGTACAGGGGGCGCACCGGGGAGCTGTTTTTT. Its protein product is CASSGYRGRTGELFF.

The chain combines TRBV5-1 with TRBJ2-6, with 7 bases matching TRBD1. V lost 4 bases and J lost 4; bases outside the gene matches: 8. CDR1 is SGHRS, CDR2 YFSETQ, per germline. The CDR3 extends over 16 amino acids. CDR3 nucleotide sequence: TGCGCCAGCAGCCCTGGGACAGTTCCCGGGGCCAACGTCCTGACTTTC. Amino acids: CASSPGTVPGANVLTF.

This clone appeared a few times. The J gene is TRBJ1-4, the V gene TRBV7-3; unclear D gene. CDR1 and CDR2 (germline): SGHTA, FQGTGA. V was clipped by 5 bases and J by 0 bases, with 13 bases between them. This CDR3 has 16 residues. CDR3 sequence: CASSQLTHATNEKLFF. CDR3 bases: TGTGCCAGCAGCCAGTTGACCCATGCAACTAATGAAAAACTGTTTTTT.

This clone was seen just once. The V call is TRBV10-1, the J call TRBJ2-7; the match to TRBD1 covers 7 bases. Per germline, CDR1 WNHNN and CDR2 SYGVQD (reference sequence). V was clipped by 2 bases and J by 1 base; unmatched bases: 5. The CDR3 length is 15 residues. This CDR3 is CASSEDRAPSYEQYF. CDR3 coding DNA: TGCGCCAGCAGTGAGGACAGGGCCCCGTCCTACGAGCAGTACTTC.